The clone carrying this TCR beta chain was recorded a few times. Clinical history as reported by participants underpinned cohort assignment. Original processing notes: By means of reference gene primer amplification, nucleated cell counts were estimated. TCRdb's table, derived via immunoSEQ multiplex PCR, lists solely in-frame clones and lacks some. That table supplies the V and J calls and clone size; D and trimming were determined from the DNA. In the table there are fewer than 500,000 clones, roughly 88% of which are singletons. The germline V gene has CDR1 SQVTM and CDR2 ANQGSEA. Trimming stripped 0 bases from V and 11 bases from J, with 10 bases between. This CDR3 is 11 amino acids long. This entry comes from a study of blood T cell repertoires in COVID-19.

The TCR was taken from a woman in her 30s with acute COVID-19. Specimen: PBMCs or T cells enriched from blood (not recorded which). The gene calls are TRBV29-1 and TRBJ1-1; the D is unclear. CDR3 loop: CSVEESGFAFF. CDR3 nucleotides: TGCAGCGTTGAAGAATCAGGTTTTGCTTTCTTT.